Listed here are 17 T cell receptor beta chains from one sample, sequenced in a study of blood T cells in healthy people across ages. PCR was performed a second time for about 7 to 11 cycles using a sample-barcoded 5' primer and a J-beta primer mix. From the 5' RACE reads, TCRdb called clonotypes with MiXCR, one entry per CDR3 protein. Of 500,000 to 600,000 distinct CDR3 sequences in the sample, 25% to 30% were seen once. The sequencing sample was made of blood. The receptors originated from a woman in her 70s in good health.

This chain uses TRBV11-1 with TRBJ2-3, with 10 bases aligning to TRBD2. Germline CDR1 SGHAT, CDR2 FQDESV (reference sequence). The V and J ends lost 5 bases and 5 bases, in that order; junction bases with no gene match: 7. CDR3 length: 15 amino acids. The CDR3 DNA sequence: TGTGCCAGCAGCCCTCATCGGACTAGCGGAGATACGCAGTATTTT. Its protein product is CASSPHRTSGDTQYF.

This clonotype was picked up a small number of times. V gene TRBV7-8 combines with J gene TRBJ1-3; no definite D call. Germline V gives CDR1 SGHVS, CDR2 FQNEAQ. Trimming left V 4 bases short and J 0 bases short, with 7 bases between. The CDR3 length is 14 residues. CDR3 sequence reads: CASSYRGSGNTIYF. The CDR3 DNA follows: TGTGCCAGCAGCTACCGGGGCTCTGGAAACACCATATATTTT.

The V and J genes are TRBV7-9 and TRBJ1-1; D ambiguous. Germline CDR1 SEHNR, CDR2 FQNEAQ (reference sequence). The CDR3 has 15 amino acids. Deletions cut 5 bases from V and 2 bases from J, with 15 bases between. CDR3 nucleotides: TGTGCCAGCAGCACCTCGAGAGCAGGAAACACTGAAGCTTTCTTT. It is translated as CASSTSRAGNTEAFF.

A word on this clonotype: At one end, the junction sequence differs from germline, possibly due to a read error. The chain links TRBV20-1 to TRBJ2-3; D is unclear. Germline V gene lookup returns CDR1 DFQATT and CDR2 SNEGSKA (reference sequence). The CDR3 consists of 13 residues. The CDR3 sequence: CSARRPNTDPQYF. In nucleotides, the CDR3 is TGCAGTGCTAGAAGACCAAACACAGATCCGCAGTATTTT.

This clonotype was seen only a few times. The chain combines TRBV2 with TRBJ2-5; TRBD1 aligns across 8 bases. Judging by the DNA end, TRBJ2-1 fits better; the J call may be wrong. CDR1 and CDR2 (germline): SNHLY, FYNNEI. CDR3 size: 12 residues. This chain's CDR3 is CASSDPGTGQFF. CDR3 coding DNA: TGTGCCAGCAGTGATCCCGGGACAGGCCAGTTCTTC.

The chain employs TRBV6-1 and TRBJ1-4, with 9 bases fitting TRBD1. The junction had 5 bases not matched to a gene; V was cut back by 4 bases and J by 8 bases. Germline CDR1 and CDR2: MNHNS and SASEGT. The CDR3 spans 14 residues. In DNA form, the CDR3 reads TGTGCCAGCAGTGCCGGGACAGGGTGGGAAAAACTGTTTTTT. Translated, it gives CASSAGTGWEKLFF.

This clonotype turned up a few times. J is TRBJ1-2 and V is TRBV6-2 or TRBV6-3; 8 bases are a match to TRBD1. Germline values: CDR1 MNHEY, CDR2 SVGEGT. This CDR3 has 16 residues. Trimming removed 5 bases from V and 6 bases from J; junction bases left unmatched: 14. The CDR3 region is CASSGISRTGQDGYTF. For the CDR3, the DNA is TGTGCCAGCAGTGGCATCTCCAGGACAGGGCAGGATGGCTACACCTTC.

This clonotype was seen a handful of times. The rearrangement links TRBV12-3 or TRBV12-4 to TRBJ2-7; 10 bases map to TRBD2. The CDR3 contains 13 residues. V lost 9 bases, J lost 2 bases, and 4 bases stayed unmatched. CDR3 DNA: TGTGCCAGTAAGAGCGGGGGGGCCTACGAGCAGTACTTC. Its translation: CASKSGGAYEQYF.

The chain combines TRBV5-1 with TRBJ2-6; tentatively, D is TRBD2 (5 bases). Per germline, CDR1 SGHRS and CDR2 YFSETQ. CDR3 length: 17 residues. V lost 0 bases to trimming and J lost 4 bases, with 14 bases between them. The CDR3 protein is CASSLARRVRGANVLTF. CDR3 nucleotide sequence: TGCGCCAGCAGCTTGGCCCGGCGGGTGAGAGGGGCCAACGTCCTGACTTTC.

The genes are TRBV19 and TRBJ2-3; D gene ambiguous. CDR3 length: 14 amino acids. Germline CDR1 and CDR2: LNHDA and SQIVND (reference sequence). The ends were cut back, 10 bases at V and 4 bases at J, with 18 bases in the middle. The CDR3 bases are TGTGCCACTAAGAGCAGGATCGGGTCAGATACGCAGTATTTT. This translates into CATKSRIGSDTQYF.

The CDR3: CASRPGTGPGNTIYF. Here the CDR3 DNA reads TGTGCCAGCCGACCCGGGACAGGGCCTGGAAACACCATATATTTT. The chain uses TRBV11-1 and TRBJ1-3; 9 nucleotides align to TRBD1. The CDR3 contains 15 residues. The V and J ends lost 8 bases and 2 bases, in that order; junction bases with no gene match: 7. The germline gives CDR1 SGHAT, CDR2 FQDESV (reference sequence).

The table lists this clonotype with a few counts. The chain is built from TRBV5-1 and TRBJ2-4, with 9 bases identical to TRBD1. Trimming at V came to 5 bases and at J to 6 bases, leaving 6 bases not matched to a gene. The CDR3 has 14 residues. Germline loops: CDR1 SGHRS, CDR2 YFSETQ. Written as DNA, the CDR3 is TGCGCCAGCAGTGCCGGGACAGGGACAAACATTCAGTACTTC. Amino acids: CASSAGTGTNIQYF. Full variable domain (rest looked up from reference TRBV5-1 and TRBJ2-4): KAGVTQTPRYLIKTRGQQVTLSCSPISGHRSVSWYQQTPGQGLQFLFEYFSETQRNKGNFPGRFSGRQFSNSRSEMNVSTLELGDSALYLCASSAGTGTNIQYFGAGTRLSVL.

The rearrangement links TRBV29-1 to TRBJ2-1, with 9 nucleotides matching TRBD1. Germline CDR1 is SQVTM and CDR2 is ANQGSEA. Trimming removed 6 bases from V and 7 bases from J; junction bases left unmatched: 7. This CDR3 has 13 amino acids. This chain's CDR3 is CSVRDREVNEQFF. The CDR3 region has the DNA TGCAGCGTCCGGGACAGGGAAGTGAATGAGCAGTTCTTC.

J is TRBJ2-1 and V is TRBV20-1; TRBD2 is a possible D gene (6 bases). The CDR3 runs to 11 residues. CDR1 and CDR2 from the germline V gene are DFQATT and SNEGSKA (reference sequence). V lost 5 bases and J lost 10, with 12 bases in between. CDR3 bases: TGCAGTGCTGGGCTTGCGGGGGAGCAGTTCTTC. Amino acids: CSAGLAGEQFF.

As regards this clonotype: A read error is likely, as this CDR3 ends without the conserved phenylalanine or tryptophan. The limits of the CDR3 on the DNA are not certain, so only TCRdb's listed CDR3 is given. V usage is TRBV7-2 and J usage is TRBJ2-7; the table's D call of TRBD2 was not tested on the DNA. The CDR3 has 12 amino acids, counting both end residues. Germline lookup yields CDR1 SGHTA and CDR2 FQGNSA. CDR3 sequence: CASSLVVLAGLI.

The rearrangement uses TRBV5-1 and TRBJ2-7, with 11 positions matching TRBD2. Looked up from germline, CDR1 is SGHRS and CDR2 is YFSETQ. The trim removed 3 bases at V and 1 base at J, leaving 6 bases unmatched. This CDR3 region has 16 residues. The CDR3 DNA reads TGCGCCAGCAGCTCTTCTCTAGCGGGGGGATCCTACGAGCAGTACTTC. This translates into CASSSSLAGGSYEQYF.

V usage is TRBV12-3 or TRBV12-4 and J usage is TRBJ2-3; possibly TRBD2 for D (6 bases). The V end was cut by 5 bases, the J end by 4 bases, with 13 bases between. CDR3 length: 14 amino acids. CDR3 in DNA: TGTGCCAGCAGTGAGGGGACTCGCGCAGATACGCAGTATTTT. Translated, it gives CASSEGTRADTQYF.